Here is one T cell receptor beta chain with its context. Its antigen remains unidentified. The sample belongs to a study of T cell responses to AZD1222 COVID-19 vaccine. Findings and limits, study-wide: Among spike-specific TCRs, nearly half reportedly target unmutated variant regions. Sampling that yielded the repertoires occurred only after the peak T cell response. Elevations in Spike-specific TCR breadth and depth followed administration of two AZD1222 doses. The donors showed a predominance of white British ancestry and of females, with possible underestimation of clonal diversity.

The trim removed 3 bases at V and 7 bases at J, leaving 10 bases unmatched. Germline V gene lookup returns CDR1 KGHSH and CDR2 LQKENI. The CDR3 has 16 amino acids. TCRdb's copy holds only in-frame clones and misses some; the assay was immunoSEQ multiplex PCR. The table lists tens of thousands of clones, more than 70% of them singletons. The receptor's source is an adult who received the AZD1222 COVID-19 vaccine. This chain joins TRBV18 and TRBJ1-4; TRBD1 agrees at 8 bases. The starting material was peripheral blood, obtained 28 days after the second AZD1222 dose. CDR3 region: CASSPFQQGAFEKLFF. The CDR3 DNA reads TGTGCCAGCTCACCTTTCCAGCAGGGGGCTTTTGAAAAACTGTTTTTT.